This T cell receptor beta chain was captured in a study of blood T cells in healthy people across ages. The people who gave samples were healthy Caucasians from Russia, aged roughly 6 to 100. The CDR3 runs to 16 residues. Germline CDR1 reads SSHAT; CDR2 reads FNYEAQ (reference sequence). The V gene lost 1 base and the J gene lost 2 bases, with 14 bases spanning the gap. The second PCR ran roughly 6 to 11 cycles with a sample-barcoded 5' primer and J-beta primers. Paired-end reads containing CDR3 totaled no fewer than 2.5 million for each sample. TCRdb re-derived calls from the 5' RACE reads in MiXCR, one entry per CDR3 protein. The sample consists of about 1,500,000 distinct CDR3 sequences, under 30% of them appearing once. In this sample, this clonotype turned up many times.

The receptor was derived from a woman aged 25 to 45 in good health. The sequenced material came from blood. This rearrangement joins TRBV7-7 to TRBJ2-5; D possibly matches TRBD1 or TRBD2 (5 bases each). The CDR3, as DNA: TGTGCCAGCAGCTTAGAGGGGTTCGGACTTCAAGAGACCCAGTACTTC. Protein sequence: CASSLEGFGLQETQYF.